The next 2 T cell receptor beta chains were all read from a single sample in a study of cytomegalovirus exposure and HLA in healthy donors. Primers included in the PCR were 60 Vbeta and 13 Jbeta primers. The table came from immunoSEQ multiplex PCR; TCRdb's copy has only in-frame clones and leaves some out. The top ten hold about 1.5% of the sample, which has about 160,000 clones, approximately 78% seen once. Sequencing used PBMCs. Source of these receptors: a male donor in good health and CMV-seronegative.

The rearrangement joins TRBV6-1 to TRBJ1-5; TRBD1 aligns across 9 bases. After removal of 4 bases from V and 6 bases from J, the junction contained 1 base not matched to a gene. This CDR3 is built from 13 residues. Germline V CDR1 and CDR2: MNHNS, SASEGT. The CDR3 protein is CASSVDRGQPQHF. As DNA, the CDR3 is TGTGCCAGCAGTGTGGACAGGGGTCAGCCCCAGCATTTT.

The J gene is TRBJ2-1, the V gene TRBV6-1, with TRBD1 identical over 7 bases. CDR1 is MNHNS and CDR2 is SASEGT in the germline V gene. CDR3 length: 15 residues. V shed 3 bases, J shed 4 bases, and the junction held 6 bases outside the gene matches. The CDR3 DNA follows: TGTGCCAGCAGTGAGAACAGGGGAAGTTACAATGAGCAGTTCTTC. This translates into CASSENRGSYNEQFF.